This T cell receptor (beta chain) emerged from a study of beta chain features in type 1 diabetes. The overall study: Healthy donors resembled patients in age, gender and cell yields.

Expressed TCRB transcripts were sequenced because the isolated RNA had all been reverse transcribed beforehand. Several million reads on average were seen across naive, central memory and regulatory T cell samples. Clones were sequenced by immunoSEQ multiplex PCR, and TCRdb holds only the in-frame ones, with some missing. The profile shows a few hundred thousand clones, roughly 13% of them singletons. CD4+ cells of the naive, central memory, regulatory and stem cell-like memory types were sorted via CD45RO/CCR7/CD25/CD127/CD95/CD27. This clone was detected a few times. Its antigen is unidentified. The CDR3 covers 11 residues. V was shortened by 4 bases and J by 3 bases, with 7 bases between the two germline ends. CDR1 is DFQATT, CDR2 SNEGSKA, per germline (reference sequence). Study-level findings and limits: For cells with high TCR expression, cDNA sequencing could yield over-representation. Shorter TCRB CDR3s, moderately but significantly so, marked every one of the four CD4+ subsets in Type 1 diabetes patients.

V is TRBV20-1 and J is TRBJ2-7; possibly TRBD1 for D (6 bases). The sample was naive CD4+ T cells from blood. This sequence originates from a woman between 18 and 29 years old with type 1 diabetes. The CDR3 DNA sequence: TGCAGTGCTAAACAGGGCTACGAGCAGTACTTC. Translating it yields CSAKQGYEQYF.